This T cell receptor beta chain was identified during a study of T cells in Graves' hyperthyroidism and ophthalmopathy. About the study: It was at initial diagnosis, before any treatment, that peripheral blood was collected. Study outcomes and limitations: In simple terms, a model built on 13 V-J features told ophthalmopathy apart from stable hyperthyroidism.

Calling Graves' hyperthyroidism stable meant ophthalmopathy did not progress within 18 months. Pregnant or lactating patients were excluded, as were those with uncontrolled infection or other autoimmune disease. Trimming took 7 bases from V and 10 from J; bases not matched to a gene: 10. The germline CDR1 and CDR2 sequences are MDHEN and SYDVKM. CDR3 length: 13 residues. Regions amplified from RNA transcripts were the TCR beta CDR3 regions. Carried out on the TCR CDR3, a first-round RT-PCR used the HTBI primer set. TCRdb independently ran MiXCR on the multiplex PCR reads; one entry per CDR3 protein. This sample carries around 440,000 distinct CDR3 sequences, 15% to 18% of them seen once, and the ten largest clones take less than 15%. Concerning this clonotype itself: Its antigen is unidentified. A single base separates this from a much larger clone, so it may be a read error. The conserved closing phenylalanine or tryptophan is absent in this CDR3, likely reflecting a read error.

This clonotype originated in a woman aged 18-30 years with Graves' hyperthyroidism. The sample comprised blood. V gene TRBV28 combines with J gene TRBJ1-1; 9 bases are a match to TRBD1. CDR3 residues: CASNFPGTGTAFI. The DNA of the CDR3 is TGTGCCAGCAACTTTCCCGGGACAGGGACAGCTTTCATT.